The present T cell receptor beta chain was sequenced within a study of beta chain features in type 1 diabetes. The CDR3 totals 17 residues. In germline, CDR1 is LGHNA, CDR2 YNFKEQ. Trimming pared 5 bases from V and 2 bases from J, leaving 22 bases between. A remark on this clone: Its antigen is unknown.

Study results and caveats: Whatever favoring of shorter templates PCR might show would apply equally to patients and controls. Researchers could not determine here whether HLA type influences TCRB rearrangement. Within patients, naive, central memory and Treg TCRB repertoires seemed more similar than within healthy donors. All four CD4+ subsets from Type 1 diabetes patients carried moderately but significantly shorter TCRB CDR3s.

Since all of the isolated RNA was reverse transcribed, expressed TCRB transcripts were what got sequenced. Mean read depth for naive, central memory and regulatory T cell samples was about 3.6 million reads. The table came from immunoSEQ multiplex PCR; TCRdb's copy has only in-frame clones and leaves some out. This sample carries fewer than 350,000 clones, 15% of them seen once, and the ten largest clones take roughly 0.015%. The rearrangement joins TRBV4-2 to TRBJ2-7, with D possibly TRBD1 on 5 matching bases. This receptor was identified in a man younger than 35 with type 1 diabetes. Sequencing was carried out using naive CD4+ T cells from blood. The CDR3 DNA reads as TGTGCCAGCAGCTCCCTGGACCAGGGAACAGTACCCTACGAGCAGTACTTC. The encoded protein is CASSSLDQGTVPYEQYF.